The present T cell receptor (beta chain) was sequenced within a study of vaccination and CD4 T cells after COVID-19. About the research overall: The cells in question were stimulated using overlapping spike peptides derived from SARS-CoV-2, HCoV-NL63, HCoV-OC43 and HCoV-229E.

Treatment: 10-day PBMC culture with coronavirus spike peptide pools or control peptides (ViraFEST assay). Worth noting for this clonotype: The antigen remains unidentified.

Scientists ran DNA taken from cultured CD4+ T cells through the Oncomine TCR Beta short-read assay for sequencing. TCRdb passed the PCR reads through MiXCR, listing each CDR3 protein once. This sample has roughly 14,000 distinct CDR3 sequences, with about half found just once. This CDR3 is 13 amino acids long. The ends were cut back, 1 base at V and 7 bases at J, with 8 bases in the middle. Looked up from germline, CDR1 is SGHAT and CDR2 is FQNNGV. This receptor was obtained from a human donor who had recovered from COVID-19. The gene calls are TRBV11-2 and TRBJ1-5; no clear D. The sample was CD4+ T cells from blood, cultured in vitro. CDR3 region: CASSLGGGQPQHF. The CDR3 DNA reads as TGTGCCAGCAGCTTAGGGGGAGGCCAGCCCCAGCATTTT. The full variable domain, rest sourced from reference TRBV11-2 and TRBJ1-5, is EAGVAQSPRYKIIEKRQSVAFWCNPISGHATLYWYQQILGQGPKLLIQFQNNGVVDDSQLPKDRFSAERLKGVDSTLKIQPAKLEDSAVYLCASSLGGGQPQHFGDGTRLSIL.